One sample yielded the 5 T cell receptor beta chains listed below, sequenced in a study of technical replicates of blood from a few donors. Profiling relied on immunoSEQ multiplex PCR, and the TCRdb table lists in-frame clones only, not all of them. The sample has fewer than 90,000 clones, around 93% seen once. What was sequenced was T cells isolated from PBMCs. These receptors were obtained from a human donor in good health.

The chain links TRBV14 to TRBJ2-7, with 9 bases identical to TRBD2. Germline CDR1 SGHDN, CDR2 FVKESK. Trimming cost V 4 bases and J 1 base; bases outside gene matches: 5. The CDR3 has 15 residues. In DNA, the CDR3 is TGTGCCAGCAGCCGGGGAGCGGGGGGTTCCTACGAGCAGTACTTC. As protein: CASSRGAGGSYEQYF.

The chain combines TRBV7-9 with TRBJ2-5; perhaps TRBD2 as D (5 bases). The length of the CDR3 is 15 residues. V was shortened by 6 bases and J by 3 bases, with 17 bases between the two germline ends. CDR1 is SEHNR and CDR2 is FQNEAQ in the germline V gene (reference sequence). In nucleotides, the CDR3 is TGTGCCAGCAGGATCGGGATTACCCGGGAAGAGACCCAGTACTTC. Its translation is CASRIGITREETQYF.

V and J are TRBV30 and TRBJ2-1; 13 nucleotides agree with TRBD2. Germline V gene sequence: CDR1 GTSNPN, CDR2 SVGIG (reference sequence). Unmatched junction bases numbered 9, after V lost 3 bases and J lost 10 bases. This CDR3 contains 15 residues. The CDR3, as DNA: TGTGCCTGGAGATGGACTAGCGGGGGCCTGGGGGAGCAGTTCTTC. Translating it yields CAWRWTSGGLGEQFF.

The chain uses TRBV28 and TRBJ2-5; TRBD2 is a possible D gene (6 bases). CDR3 length: 15 residues. CDR1 and CDR2 from the germline V gene are MDHEN and SYDVKM. Trimming pared 7 bases from V and 0 bases from J, leaving 15 bases between. CDR3 in DNA: TGTGCCAGCAAATTTAGCCGGGGGAACCAAGAGACCCAGTACTTC. Its translation is CASKFSRGNQETQYF.

The DNA for the CDR3 is TGCAGTGCGGAAGCGGATACGCAGTATTTT. It specifies CSAEADTQYF. This chain joins TRBV20-1 and TRBJ2-3, with D uncertain. CDR3 size: 10 residues. CDR1 is DFQATT and CDR2 is SNEGSKA in the germline V gene (reference sequence). V lost 6 bases and J 6 bases, leaving 7 bases between the germline ends.